These 19 T cell receptor beta chains share one sample of origin, sequenced in a study of cytomegalovirus exposure and HLA in healthy donors. PCR employed 60 Vbeta and 13 Jbeta primers. The method was immunoSEQ multiplex PCR; TCRdb's version includes in-frame clones alone and lacks a portion of them. The sample carries some 170,000 clones, roughly 85% recorded once. Sequencing was carried out using PBMCs. These receptors all stem from a middle-aged man in good health and CMV-seropositive.

The CDR3 spells CASGKDRYSSTDTQYF. In nucleotides, the CDR3 is TGCGCCAGCGGGAAAGACAGGTACTCTAGCACAGATACGCAGTATTTT. J is TRBJ2-3 and V is TRBV5-1; D is perhaps TRBD1 (6 bases). Germline V gene sequence: CDR1 SGHRS, CDR2 YFSETQ. The CDR3 runs 16 residues. V lost 7 bases and J 0 bases, leaving 18 bases between the germline ends.

The J gene is TRBJ2-6, the V gene TRBV7-5; TRBD1 reflects the table's D call only, with no check against the DNA. TRBV7-5 has pseudogene status. The CDR3 contains 19 residues. The chain's CDR3 is CARSLARDRGPSGANVLTF. CDR3 nucleotides: TGTGCCAGAAGCTTAGCCCGGGACAGGGGGCCCTCTGGGGCCAACGTCCTGACTTTC.

The J gene is TRBJ2-3, the V gene TRBV5-1; D call uncertain. CDR1 and CDR2 from the germline V gene are SGHRS and YFSETQ. V dropped 0 bases and J dropped 0 bases, with 8 bases sitting between them. The CDR3 is made up of 15 amino acids. Here the CDR3 DNA reads TGCGCCAGCAGCTTGGACTACCGTAGCACAGATACGCAGTATTTT. It is translated as CASSLDYRSTDTQYF.

This clone appeared a few times. The genes are TRBV28 and TRBJ1-4; a weak D match, TRBD1 (6 bases). The CDR3 runs 13 residues. Germline CDR1 and CDR2: MDHEN and SYDVKM. The V gene lost 6 bases and the J gene lost 6 bases, with 11 bases spanning the gap. The chain's CDR3 is CASRRTADEKLFF. CDR3 sequence (DNA): TGTGCCAGCAGACGGACAGCGGATGAAAAACTGTTTTTT.

To note about this clone: The conserved phenylalanine or tryptophan is not found at the CDR3 terminus, so this likely reflects a read error. The rearrangement joins TRBV5-4 to TRBJ1-2, with TRBD1 as a possible D gene (6 bases). CDR1 and CDR2 (germline): SGHNT, YYREEE (reference sequence). This CDR3 is 15 amino acids long. Deletions cut 3 bases from V and 4 bases from J, with 16 bases between. The CDR3 DNA is TGTGCCAGCAGCTCTCCGACGGACAGTCTCTATGGCTACACCCTC. Translating gives CASSSPTDSLYGYTL.

This clone was seen more than once but under ten times. V and J are TRBV6-5 and TRBJ2-7, with D possibly being TRBD1 (6 bases). Germline CDR1 MNHEY, CDR2 SVGAGI. The germline V and J ends were trimmed by 8 bases and 3 bases, with 14 bases remaining between them. CDR3 length equals 13 residues. CDR3 residues: CASSAGTSYEQYF. The CDR3 nucleotides read TGTGCCAGCTCTGCCGGGACAAGCTACGAGCAGTACTTC.

This chain links TRBV7-9 with TRBJ1-5, with D uncertain. The length of the CDR3 is 14 residues. V was trimmed by 1 base and J by 5 bases, leaving 9 bases between them. The V gene's germline CDR1 is SEHNR and CDR2 FQNEAQ (reference sequence). This chain's CDR3 is CASSLDNSYQPQHF. The CDR3 DNA follows: TGTGCCAGCAGCTTAGATAACAGCTATCAGCCCCAGCATTTT.

This clone was counted only a few times. This chain links TRBV6-1 with TRBJ1-2; TRBD1 matches at 10 bases. V lost 7 bases, J lost 7 bases, and 12 bases stayed unmatched. CDR3 size: 15 residues. CDR1 is MNHNS and CDR2 is SASEGT in the germline V gene. CDR3 protein: CASTPGVTGGFGYTF. The DNA of the CDR3 is TGTGCCAGCACCCCGGGGGTGACAGGGGGCTTTGGCTACACCTTC.

On this clone itself: The CDR3 ends on some other residue instead of the conserved phenylalanine or tryptophan, so this is likely a read error. The DNA is omitted, as the CDR3 cannot be located on it reliably, and the CDR3 follows TCRdb's listing. This chain connects TRBV27 to TRBJ1-2; no DNA check was done on the table's D call, TRBD1. Looked up from germline, CDR1 is MNHEY and CDR2 is SMNVEV (reference sequence). The CDR3 sequence runs 13 residues, both termini included. Here the CDR3 reads CASSFGPGGGYTL.

The V gene is TRBV11-2, the J gene TRBJ2-7, with a weak D call TRBD1 (6 bases). V was pared by 4 bases and J by 7 bases, with 14 bases between. The CDR3 has 13 amino acids. The germline V gene encodes CDR1 SGHAT and CDR2 FQNNGV. As DNA, the CDR3 is TGTGCCAGCAGCTATACAGGGTCGGGGGAGCAGTACTTC. As protein: CASSYTGSGEQYF.

The chain is built from TRBV5-1 and TRBJ2-5; D uncertain. The tail of the sequence fits TRBJ2-7 better, so the J call may be wrong. The CDR3 has 11 amino acids. Germline assignment: CDR1 SGHRS and CDR2 YFSETQ. The CDR3 DNA reads TGCGCCAGCAGCTTGGGCCACGAGCAGTACTTC. It codes for CASSLGHEQYF.

The rearrangement links TRBV5-4 to TRBJ2-3, with D tentatively TRBD1 (6 bases). V was pared by 4 bases and J by 2 bases, with 17 bases between. The CDR3 is 16 residues long. The germline V gene has CDR1 SGHNT and CDR2 YYREEE (reference sequence). The CDR3 loop reads CASSPVGDTTTDTQYF. In DNA form, the CDR3 reads TGTGCCAGCAGCCCAGTGGGGGACACCACCACAGATACGCAGTATTTT.

Turning to this clone: Distinct nucleotide sequences in the sample also encode this CDR3. The chain links TRBV7-9 to TRBJ1-1; TRBD1 might be the D (5 bases). This CDR3 is 13 amino acids long. Germline assignment: CDR1 SEHNR and CDR2 FQNEAQ (reference sequence). The ends were cut back, 5 bases at V and 1 base at J, with 8 bases in the middle. DNA of the CDR3: TGTGCCAGCAGCCCCGGGGGGAACACTGAAGCTTTCTTT. Protein: CASSPGGNTEAFF.

This clone was picked up one time. The chain employs TRBV2 and TRBJ1-2, with D possibly TRBD1 on 5 matching bases. The CDR3 covers 16 residues. CDR1 is SNHLY and CDR2 is FYNNEI in the germline V gene. Trimming cost V 3 bases and J 0 bases, with 14 bases left between them. The CDR3 loop is CASSDGAVTANYGYTF. CDR3 sequence (DNA): TGTGCCAGCAGTGATGGGGCGGTCACAGCTAACTATGGCTACACCTTC.

The chain combines TRBV29-1 with TRBJ1-1, with TRBD1 as a possible D gene (6 bases). V lost 4 bases to trimming and J lost 5 bases, with 11 bases between them. The CDR3 consists of 12 residues. The germline CDR1 and CDR2 sequences are SQVTM and ANQGSEA. The CDR3 sequence: CSVGEGGTEAFF. DNA for the CDR3: TGCAGCGTTGGGGAGGGGGGTACTGAAGCTTTCTTT.

This rearrangement joins TRBV5-1 to TRBJ2-7; no clear D. V lost 4 bases and J lost 0, with 11 bases in between. This CDR3 comprises 14 residues. In germline, CDR1 is SGHRS, CDR2 YFSETQ. The CDR3 loop reads CASSGGQSSYEQYF. The CDR3 nucleotides are TGCGCCAGCAGCGGCGGTCAGAGCTCCTACGAGCAGTACTTC.

This clone was picked up a small number of times. The chain is built from TRBV27 and TRBJ1-2; no reliable D call. This CDR3 has 12 residues. Germline V gene sequence: CDR1 MNHEY, CDR2 SMNVEV (reference sequence). Trimming stripped 6 bases from V and 2 bases from J, with 7 bases between. The CDR3 coding sequence is TGTGCCAGCAGAAGCCCGAACTATGGCTACACCTTC. The encoded protein is CASRSPNYGYTF.

This clone was picked up a small number of times. The gene calls are TRBV6-1 and TRBJ2-2; D gene uncertain. Trimming removed 8 bases from V and 2 bases from J, with 9 bases in between. Germline loops: CDR1 MNHNS, CDR2 SASEGT. The CDR3 sequence is 13 residues long. The CDR3 sequence: CASRSINTGELFF. CDR3 sequence (DNA): TGTGCCAGCCGTTCTATTAACACCGGGGAGCTGTTTTTT.

The chain links TRBV2 to TRBJ1-2; D gene uncertain. V was pared by 2 bases and J by 7 bases, with 14 bases between. The germline gives CDR1 SNHLY, CDR2 FYNNEI. This CDR3 spans 14 amino acids. CDR3 sequence (DNA): TGTGCCAGCAGTGAAAGGGAGGGAGGTTTTGGCTACACCTTC. It codes for CASSEREGGFGYTF.